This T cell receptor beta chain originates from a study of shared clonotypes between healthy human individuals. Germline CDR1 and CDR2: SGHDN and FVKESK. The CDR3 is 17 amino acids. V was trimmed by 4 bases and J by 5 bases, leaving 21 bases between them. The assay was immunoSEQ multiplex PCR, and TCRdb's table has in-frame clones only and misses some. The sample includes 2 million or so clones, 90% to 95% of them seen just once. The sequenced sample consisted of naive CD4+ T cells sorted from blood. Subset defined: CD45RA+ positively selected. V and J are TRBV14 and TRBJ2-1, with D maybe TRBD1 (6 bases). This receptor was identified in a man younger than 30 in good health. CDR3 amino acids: CASSPGATGRSDNEQFF. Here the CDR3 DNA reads TGTGCCAGCAGCCCAGGGGCAACAGGGCGCTCTGACAATGAGCAGTTCTTC.